This is a list of T cell receptor beta chains from one sample in a study of response to subunit inactivated influenza vaccine. Each CDR3 protein is one row after TCRdb ran MiXCR on the RT-PCR reads. The sample records 400,000 to 650,000 distinct CDR3 sequences, around 7.7% being singletons. The input for sequencing was PBMCs from blood, taken 23 months after vaccination. All receptors come from a man between 50 and 75 years old who received an inactivated influenza vaccine. Both conserved end residues are part of each CDR3. The D gene is left open where the match is weak. Clone size appears in some rows only: once, few, many, or a class for an expanded clone.

V,D,size,J,DNA,CDR3
TRBV7-9,.,.,TRBJ2-3,TGTGCCAGCAGCTATTCCGGGATCGGGACAGATACGCAGTATTTT,CASSYSGIGTDTQYF
TRBV5-1,TRBD1,few,TRBJ2-2,TGCGCCAGCAGCCCCCGCCGGGGTGGCAGGGGGCTAGACACCGGGGAGCTGTTTTTT,CASSPRRGGRGLDTGELFF
TRBV20-1,.,few,TRBJ2-7,TGCAGTGCTAGCAGCGGGTTTTCCTACGAGCAGTACTTC,CSASSGFSYEQYF
TRBV20-1,.,.,TRBJ1-2,TGCAGTGCTCCAACCCGGGTCGGGGGGGGCTACACCTTC,CSAPTRVGGGYTF
TRBV9,.,.,TRBJ2-1,TGTGCCAGGGTAGAGCAGTTCTTC,CARVEQFF
TRBV12-3/TRBV12-4,TRBD1,many,TRBJ1-6,TGTGCCAGCAGTCAGACAGGGAATTCACCCCTCCACTTT,CASSQTGNSPLHF
TRBV7-9,.,few,TRBJ2-7,TGTGCCAGCAGCTTTGGAGGTGAGAGCTACGAGCAGTACTTC,CASSFGGESYEQYF
TRBV3-1,.,few,TRBJ1-5,TGTGCCAGCAGCCAAGATTCGGGGGATCAGCCCCAGCATTTT,CASSQDSGDQPQHF
TRBV29-1,TRBD1,.,TRBJ2-7,TGCAGCGTATTGACAGGGGACTTCTACGAGCAGTACTTC,CSVLTGDFYEQYF
TRBV7-9,.,.,TRBJ2-1,TGTGCCAGCAGCGCGGGACCGCAGAGTGAGCAGTTCTTC,CASSAGPQSEQFF
TRBV7-2,.,many,TRBJ1-1,TGTGCCAGCAGCTCAGTACATGGGGTAAACACTGAAGCTTTCTTT,CASSSVHGVNTEAFF
TRBV29-1,TRBD2,.,TRBJ2-7,TGCAGCGTAGCAAAATATCCCGGGACTAGGAATGGCTACGAGCAGTACTTC,CSVAKYPGTRNGYEQYF
TRBV20-1,TRBD2,many,TRBJ2-1,TGCAGTGCTAGTCCCAGCGGGAGTCATTACAATGAGCAGTTCTTC,CSASPSGSHYNEQFF
TRBV6-1,.,few,TRBJ1-4,TGTGCCAGCAGTGAATGGATCGCAACTAATGAAAAACTGTTTTTT,CASSEWIATNEKLFF
TRBV4-2,TRBD2,many,TRBJ2-5,TGTGCCAGCAGCCAAGTCTCGGCTAGCGGGAGGGGAGCGGAGACCCAGTACTTC,CASSQVSASGRGAETQYF
TRBV9,.,many,TRBJ2-7,TGTGCCAGCAGTCAGGGCGACGAGCAGTACTTC,CASSQGDEQYF
TRBV21-1,.,.,TRBJ2-7,TGTGCCAGCAGCAAAGGGGGGACGGAGCAAGAGCAGTACTTC,CASSKGGTEQEQYF
TRBV5-1,TRBD2,many,TRBJ2-1,TGCGCCAGCAGCCCCGGACTAGCGGGGGGCCACAATGAGCAGTTCTTC,CASSPGLAGGHNEQFF
TRBV6-1,.,few,TRBJ2-3,TGTGCCAGCAGTGGGCCAGGGGCCGCAGATACGCAGTATTTT,CASSGPGAADTQYF
TRBV7-8,.,.,TRBJ2-5,TGTGCCAGCAGCTTAGGGGGGGCTGGGACCCAGTACTTC,CASSLGGAGTQYF
TRBV5-5,TRBD1,few,TRBJ2-7,TGTGCCAGCACGGGACAGCTGTTTATCTACGAGCAGTACTTC,CASTGQLFIYEQYF
TRBV12-3/TRBV12-4,TRBD1,many,TRBJ1-5,TGTGCCAGCAGCAATAGGACAGGCGTCAAGCCCCAGCATTTT,CASSNRTGVKPQHF
TRBV6-1,.,.,TRBJ2-7,TGTGCCAGCAGGGATGCGGCGGCGGTGCGCTACGAGCAGTACTTC,CASRDAAAVRYEQYF
TRBV10-2,.,few,TRBJ1-4,TGCGCCAGCAGTCCTAGGGGGAGGACTGAAAAACTGTTTTTT,CASSPRGRTEKLFF
TRBV28,.,.,TRBJ2-7,TGTGCCAGCAGTTCCGGGACGGCATACTACGAGCAGTACTTC,CASSSGTAYYEQYF
TRBV7-2,.,few,TRBJ1-1,TGTGCCAGCAGCTTAGCCCCGAGGGGGAACACTGAAGCTTTCTTT,CASSLAPRGNTEAFF
TRBV3-1,.,few,TRBJ2-2,TGTGCCAGCAGCCAAGGTCTAGCGACCGGGGAGCTGTTTTTT,CASSQGLATGELFF
TRBV5-4,.,few,TRBJ1-5,TGTGCCAGCAGCTTCCCCGACCGTCAGCCCCAGCATTTT,CASSFPDRQPQHF
TRBV28,.,.,TRBJ2-3,TGTGCCAGCAGTTTCCCCCCGGGCCAAGAAATTGGGGCAGATACGCAGTATTTT,CASSFPPGQEIGADTQYF
TRBV7-2,.,.,TRBJ1-1,TGTGCCAGCAGCTTAGGCATGGGGGCCTACACTGAAGCTTTCTTT,CASSLGMGAYTEAFF
TRBV14,.,many,TRBJ2-1,TGTGCCAGCAGCCCTACGGTATATGAGCAGTTCTTC,CASSPTVYEQFF
TRBV30,TRBD1,many,TRBJ2-3,TGTGCCTGGAGCGGACAGGGGGCGATTAAAACAGATACGCAGTATTTT,CAWSGQGAIKTDTQYF
TRBV20-1,TRBD2,many,TRBJ2-7,TGCAGTGTCAGTGGAGGACTAGCAACCGACGAGCAGTACTTC,CSVSGGLATDEQYF
TRBV28,.,few,TRBJ2-3,TGTGCCAGCAGTTTAAGCGGCAGGGTGGGCACAGATACGCAGTATTTT,CASSLSGRVGTDTQYF
TRBV12-3/TRBV12-4,.,many,TRBJ1-1,TGTGCCAGCAAGAAGAACACTGAAGCTTTCTTT,CASKKNTEAFF
TRBV12-3/TRBV12-4,.,.,TRBJ2-7,TGTGCCAGCAGTTCCAACCGACTAGAGCAGTACTTC,CASSSNRLEQYF
TRBV2,.,few,TRBJ1-4,TGTGCCAGCAGTGGGGACGGGCGAGGACTGTTTTTT,CASSGDGRGLFF
TRBV6-5,.,.,TRBJ2-1,TGTGCCAGCAGTCGGCAGGATGCCGGGCAGTTCTTC,CASSRQDAGQFF
TRBV6-5,.,many,TRBJ1-5,TGTGCCAGCAGTTACTCCGGCATACCAGGGCTCCAGCCCCAGCATTTT,CASSYSGIPGLQPQHF
TRBV5-5,.,few,TRBJ2-7,TGTGCCAGCAGCAACGGGTTTGAGGGCCTCGAGCAGTACTTC,CASSNGFEGLEQYF
TRBV7-2,TRBD2,many,TRBJ2-3,TGTGCCAGCAGCATAAGCGGGGTGGTAGATACGCAGTATTTT,CASSISGVVDTQYF
TRBV9,.,few,TRBJ2-7,TGTGCCAGCAGCGTTCGGCAGAGCTCCTACGAGCAGTACTTC,CASSVRQSSYEQYF
TRBV6-2/TRBV6-3,TRBD2,.,TRBJ2-5,TGTGCCAGCAGGACCCTTGGGACTAGGGGTGAGACCCAGTACTTC,CASRTLGTRGETQYF
TRBV11-2,TRBD1,.,TRBJ2-1,TGTGCCAGCAGCTTACGACAGGGACCGGGACCCCCAATTCATGAGCAGTTCTTC,CASSLRQGPGPPIHEQFF
TRBV5-1,.,many,TRBJ2-7,TGCGCCAGCAGCTTCCAGGGGACCTACGAGCAGTACTTC,CASSFQGTYEQYF